One sample yielded the 13 T cell receptor beta chains listed below, sequenced in a study of T cell changes during pregnancy in multiple sclerosis. Assay: immunoSEQ multiplex PCR; the TCRdb copy retains only in-frame clones and omits some. The repertoire holds some 40,000 clones, 80% to 90% seen once, with roughly 0.5% in the top ten. This material consisted of CD4+ T cells from peripheral blood mononuclear cells, taken in the first trimester of pregnancy. All receptors derive from a female donor with multiple sclerosis, enrolled in a pregnancy study.

The chain is built from TRBV5-1 and TRBJ1-3; 7 bases are shared with TRBD1. This CDR3 is built from 16 residues. Germline lookup yields CDR1 SGHRS and CDR2 YFSETQ. Trimming removed 0 bases from V and 0 bases from J; junction bases left unmatched: 3. The CDR3 bases are TGCGCCAGCAGCTTGGTAGACAGGGACTCTGGAAACACCATATATTTT. Translating gives CASSLVDRDSGNTIYF. The whole variable domain, remainder taken from reference TRBV5-1 and TRBJ1-3, is KAGVTQTPRYLIKTRGQQVTLSCSPISGHRSVSWYQQTPGQGLQFLFEYFSETQRNKGNFPGRFSGRQFSNSRSEMNVSTLELGDSALYLCASSLVDRDSGNTIYFGEGSWLTVV.

This chain connects TRBV19 to TRBJ1-1, with 8 bases that match TRBD1. CDR3 length equals 14 residues. CDR1 and CDR2 (germline): LNHDA, SQIVND (reference sequence). V shed 7 bases and J 8 bases; nucleotides not matched to a gene: 12. CDR3 sequence reads: CASKGDRRRVEAFF. DNA of the CDR3: TGTGCCAGTAAGGGGGACAGGAGACGGGTAGAAGCTTTCTTT.

This sequence joins TRBV6-1 and TRBJ1-4; no definite D call. The CDR3 extends over 14 amino acids. From germline, CDR1 is MNHNS and CDR2 SASEGT. The V end lost 8 bases, the J end lost 0 bases, and 10 bases lay between the germline ends. CDR3 in DNA: TGTGCCAGCCACGCAGGTGCAACTAATGAAAAACTGTTTTTT. Its translation: CASHAGATNEKLFF.

Only one count was recorded for this clone. CDR3 residues: CASSPQGTGNTEAFF. The CDR3 nucleotides read TGTGCCAGCAGCCCCCAGGGAACAGGGAACACTGAAGCTTTCTTT. The J gene is TRBJ1-1, the V gene TRBV7-3, with D perhaps TRBD1 (5 bases). The CDR3 spans 15 residues. Trimming left V 5 bases short and J 1 base short, with 14 bases between. Germline V gene lookup returns CDR1 SGHTA and CDR2 FQGTGA.

The chain combines TRBV18 with TRBJ2-3, with a tentative D call TRBD1 (6 bases). This CDR3 region has 14 residues. V was trimmed by 4 bases and J by 0 bases, leaving 8 bases between them. Germline CDR1 and CDR2: KGHSH and LQKENI. The CDR3, as DNA: TGTGCCAGCTCACAGGACAGAAGCACAGATACGCAGTATTTT. Amino acid sequence: CASSQDRSTDTQYF. Full variable domain (rest looked up from reference TRBV18 and TRBJ2-3): NAGVMQNPRHLVRRRGQEARLRCSPMKGHSHVYWYRQLPEEGLKFMVYLQKENIIDESGMPKERFSAEFPKEGPSILRIQQVVRGDSAAYFCASSQDRSTDTQYFGPGTRLTVL.

V usage is TRBV7-3 and J usage is TRBJ2-6, with D unclear. The CDR3 runs to 15 residues. Trimming stripped 1 base from V and 2 bases from J, with 6 bases between. Germline CDR1 SGHTA, CDR2 FQGTGA. The CDR3 DNA reads as TGTGCCAGCAGCTTAAGCAGGACTGGGGCCAACGTCCTGACTTTC. Encoded protein: CASSLSRTGANVLTF.

The chain recombines TRBV5-1 with TRBJ1-2; 8 bases line up with TRBD1. J was trimmed by 5 bases and V by 0 bases; bases with no gene match: 9. This CDR3 comprises 16 residues. From germline, CDR1 is SGHRS and CDR2 YFSETQ. This CDR3 is CASSLAQGALGYGYTF. CDR3 bases: TGCGCCAGCAGCTTGGCCCAGGGGGCATTGGGGTATGGCTACACCTTC.

The CDR3, as DNA: TGTGCCAGCAGCCGTCCCGGGACTAGCGAGGGAGAGACCCAGTACTTC. The encoded protein is CASSRPGTSEGETQYF. The chain couples TRBV7-9 to TRBJ2-5, with 10 bases matching TRBD2. The germline V gene encodes CDR1 SEHNR and CDR2 FQNEAQ (reference sequence). The CDR3 length is 16 residues. V trimming: 5 bases; J trimming: 4 bases; junction bases outside the gene matches: 10.

V usage is TRBV7-4 and J usage is TRBJ2-7; D remains unclear. Germline lookup yields CDR1 SGHVT and CDR2 SQSDAQ. V was clipped by 7 bases and J by 6 bases, with 10 bases between them. The CDR3 sequence is 11 residues long. Written as DNA, the CDR3 is TGTGCCAGCACGGATGGGCCCGAGCAGTACTTC. It specifies CASTDGPEQYF.

The chain joins TRBV19 to TRBJ2-7; the D gene is possibly TRBD1 (6 bases). This CDR3 has 14 residues. Germline loops: CDR1 LNHDA, CDR2 SQIVND (reference sequence). V lost 4 bases and J 3 bases, leaving 13 bases between the germline ends. CDR3 region: CASSKKDSLYEQYF. CDR3 sequence (DNA): TGTGCCAGTAGTAAAAAGGACAGTCTCTACGAGCAGTACTTC.

The count of this clone is one. This sequence joins TRBV5-1 and TRBJ1-6, with D perhaps TRBD1 (6 bases). The CDR3 totals 16 residues. With 3 bases removed from V and 9 bases from J, the gap between germline ends came to 19 bases. In germline, CDR1 is SGHRS, CDR2 YFSETQ. The CDR3 protein is CASSSHLQGMGSPLHF. The CDR3 nucleotides are TGCGCCAGCAGCTCCCACCTACAGGGAATGGGTTCACCCCTCCACTTT.

The chain recombines TRBV2 with TRBJ2-6, with D unclear. The V gene lost 2 bases and the J gene lost 0 bases, with 8 bases spanning the gap. Germline V gene sequence: CDR1 SNHLY, CDR2 FYNNEI. The CDR3 has 16 amino acids. The CDR3 DNA reads TGTGCCAGCAGTGAACAGTTCGTCTCTGGGGCCAACGTCCTGACTTTC. Residues: CASSEQFVSGANVLTF.

The chain links TRBV7-6 to TRBJ1-1; no clear D gene. CDR1 and CDR2 from the germline V gene are SGHVS and FNYEAQ. The germline V and J ends were trimmed by 1 base and 2 bases, with 8 bases remaining between them. CDR3 size: 14 residues. The CDR3 loop reads CASSLGGRNTEAFF. The CDR3 nucleotides read TGTGCCAGCAGCTTAGGTGGCAGAAACACTGAAGCTTTCTTT.